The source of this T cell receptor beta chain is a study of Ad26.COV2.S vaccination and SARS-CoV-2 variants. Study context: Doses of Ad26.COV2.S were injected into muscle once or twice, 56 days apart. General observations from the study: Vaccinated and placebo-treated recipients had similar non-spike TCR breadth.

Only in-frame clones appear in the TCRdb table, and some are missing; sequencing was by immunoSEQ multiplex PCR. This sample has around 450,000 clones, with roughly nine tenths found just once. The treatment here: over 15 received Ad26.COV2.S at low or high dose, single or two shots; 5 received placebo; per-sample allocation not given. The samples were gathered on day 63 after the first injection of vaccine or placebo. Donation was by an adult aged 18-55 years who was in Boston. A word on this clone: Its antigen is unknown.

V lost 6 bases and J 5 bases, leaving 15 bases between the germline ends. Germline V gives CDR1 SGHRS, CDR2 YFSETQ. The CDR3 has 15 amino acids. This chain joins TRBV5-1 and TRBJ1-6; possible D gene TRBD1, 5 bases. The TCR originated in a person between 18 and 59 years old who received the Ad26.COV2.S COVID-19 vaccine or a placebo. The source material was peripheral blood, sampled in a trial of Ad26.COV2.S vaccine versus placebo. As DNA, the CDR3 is TGCGCCAGCACCATTCAGGGCGGTAATAATTCACCCCTCCACTTT. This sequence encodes CASTIQGGNNSPLHF. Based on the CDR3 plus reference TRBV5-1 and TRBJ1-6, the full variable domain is KAGVTQTPRYLIKTRGQQVTLSCSPISGHRSVSWYQQTPGQGLQFLFEYFSETQRNKGNFPGRFSGRQFSNSRSEMNVSTLELGDSALYLCASTIQGGNNSPLHFGNGTRLTVT.